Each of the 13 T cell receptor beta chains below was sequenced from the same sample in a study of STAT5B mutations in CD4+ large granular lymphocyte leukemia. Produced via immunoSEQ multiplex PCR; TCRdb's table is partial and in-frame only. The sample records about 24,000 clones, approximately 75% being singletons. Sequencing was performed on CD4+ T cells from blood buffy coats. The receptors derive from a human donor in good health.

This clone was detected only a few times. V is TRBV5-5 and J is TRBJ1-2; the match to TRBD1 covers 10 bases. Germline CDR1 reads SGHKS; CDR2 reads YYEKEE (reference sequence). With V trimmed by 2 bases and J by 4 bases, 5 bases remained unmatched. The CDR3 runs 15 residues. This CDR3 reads CASSFGTGAAYGYTF. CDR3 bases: TGTGCCAGCAGCTTTGGGACAGGGGCCGCCTATGGCTACACCTTC.

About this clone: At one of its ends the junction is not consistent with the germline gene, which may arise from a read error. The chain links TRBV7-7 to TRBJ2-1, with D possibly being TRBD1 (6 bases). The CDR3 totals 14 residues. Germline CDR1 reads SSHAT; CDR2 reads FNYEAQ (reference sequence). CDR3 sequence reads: CASSQGTGFNEQFF. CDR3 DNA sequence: TGTGCTAGCAGCCAGGGGACGGGGTTCAATGAGCAGTTCTTC.

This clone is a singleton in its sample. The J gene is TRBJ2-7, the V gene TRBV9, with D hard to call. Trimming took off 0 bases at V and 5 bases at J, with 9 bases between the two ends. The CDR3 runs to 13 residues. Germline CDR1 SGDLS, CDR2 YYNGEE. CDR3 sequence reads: CASSVGHGDEQYF. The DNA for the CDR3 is TGTGCCAGCAGCGTAGGGCATGGGGACGAGCAGTACTTC.

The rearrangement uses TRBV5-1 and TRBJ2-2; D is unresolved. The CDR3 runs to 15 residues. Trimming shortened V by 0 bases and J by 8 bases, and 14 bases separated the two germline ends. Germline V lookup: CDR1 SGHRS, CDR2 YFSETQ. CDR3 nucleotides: TGCGCCAGCAGCTTGGACGGATCAACCTCGGGGGAGCTGTTTTTT. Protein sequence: CASSLDGSTSGELFF.

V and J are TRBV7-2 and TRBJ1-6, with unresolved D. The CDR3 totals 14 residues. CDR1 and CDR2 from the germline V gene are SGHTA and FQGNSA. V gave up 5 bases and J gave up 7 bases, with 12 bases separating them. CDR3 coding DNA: TGTGCCAGCAGCCCCCGGGCCAGAAATTCACCCCTCCACTTT. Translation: CASSPRARNSPLHF.

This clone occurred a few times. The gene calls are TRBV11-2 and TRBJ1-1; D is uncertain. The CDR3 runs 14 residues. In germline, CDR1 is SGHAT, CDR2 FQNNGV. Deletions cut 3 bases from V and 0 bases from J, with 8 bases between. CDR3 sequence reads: CASSFLELNTEAFF. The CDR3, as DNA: TGTGCCAGCAGCTTCCTAGAGCTGAACACTGAAGCTTTCTTT.

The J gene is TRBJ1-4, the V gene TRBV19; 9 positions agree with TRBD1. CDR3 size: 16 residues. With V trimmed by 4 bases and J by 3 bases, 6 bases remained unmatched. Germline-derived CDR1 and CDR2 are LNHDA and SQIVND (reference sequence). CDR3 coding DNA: TGTGCCAGTAGTAAAAACAGGGGGCTGGCTAATGAAAAACTGTTTTTT. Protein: CASSKNRGLANEKLFF.

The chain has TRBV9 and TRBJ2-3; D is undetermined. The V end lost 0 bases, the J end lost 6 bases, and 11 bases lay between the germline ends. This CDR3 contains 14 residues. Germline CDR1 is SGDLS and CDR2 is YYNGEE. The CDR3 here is CASSVAASRDTQYF. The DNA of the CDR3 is TGTGCCAGCAGCGTAGCGGCTAGTCGGGATACGCAGTATTTT. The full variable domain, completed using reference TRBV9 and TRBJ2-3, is DSGVTQTPKHLITATGQRVTLRCSPRSGDLSVYWYQQSLDQGLQFLIQYYNGEERAKGNILERFSAQQFPDLHSELNLSSLELGDSALYFCASSVAASRDTQYFGPGTRLTVL.

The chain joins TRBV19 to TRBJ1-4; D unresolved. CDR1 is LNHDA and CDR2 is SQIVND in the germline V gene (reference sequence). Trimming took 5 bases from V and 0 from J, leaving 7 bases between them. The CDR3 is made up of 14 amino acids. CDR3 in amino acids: CASSYSTTNEKLFF. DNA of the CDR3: TGTGCCAGTAGTTACTCTACAACTAATGAAAAACTGTTTTTT. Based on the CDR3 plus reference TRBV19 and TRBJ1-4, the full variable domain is DGGITQSPKYLFRKEGQNVTLSCEQNLNHDAMYWYRQDPGQGLRLIYYSQIVNDFQKGDIAEGYSVSREKKESFPLTVTSAQKNPTAFYLCASSYSTTNEKLFFGSGTQLSVL.

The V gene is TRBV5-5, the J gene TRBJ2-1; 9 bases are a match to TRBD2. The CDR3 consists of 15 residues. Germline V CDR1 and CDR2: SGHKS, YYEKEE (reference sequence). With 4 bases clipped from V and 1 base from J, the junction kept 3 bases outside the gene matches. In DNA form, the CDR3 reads TGTGCCAGCAGCCCGGCGGGGGGGTCCTACAATGAGCAGTTCTTC. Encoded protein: CASSPAGGSYNEQFF.

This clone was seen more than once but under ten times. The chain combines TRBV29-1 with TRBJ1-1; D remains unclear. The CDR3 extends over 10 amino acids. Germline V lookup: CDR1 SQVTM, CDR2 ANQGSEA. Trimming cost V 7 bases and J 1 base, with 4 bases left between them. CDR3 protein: CSGGNTEAFF. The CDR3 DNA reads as TGCAGCGGTGGGAACACTGAAGCTTTCTTT.

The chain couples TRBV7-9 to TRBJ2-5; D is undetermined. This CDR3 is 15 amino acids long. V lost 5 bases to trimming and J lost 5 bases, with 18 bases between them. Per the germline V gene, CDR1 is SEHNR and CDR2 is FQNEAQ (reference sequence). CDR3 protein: CASSPPRRVGETQYF. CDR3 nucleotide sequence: TGTGCCAGCAGCCCACCCCGGAGAGTTGGGGAGACCCAGTACTTC.

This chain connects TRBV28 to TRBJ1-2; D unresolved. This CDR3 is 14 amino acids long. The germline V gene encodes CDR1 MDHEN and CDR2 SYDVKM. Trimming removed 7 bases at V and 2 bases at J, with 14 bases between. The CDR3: CASTMDGRNYGYTF. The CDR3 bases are TGTGCCAGCACCATGGACGGCAGAAACTATGGCTACACCTTC.